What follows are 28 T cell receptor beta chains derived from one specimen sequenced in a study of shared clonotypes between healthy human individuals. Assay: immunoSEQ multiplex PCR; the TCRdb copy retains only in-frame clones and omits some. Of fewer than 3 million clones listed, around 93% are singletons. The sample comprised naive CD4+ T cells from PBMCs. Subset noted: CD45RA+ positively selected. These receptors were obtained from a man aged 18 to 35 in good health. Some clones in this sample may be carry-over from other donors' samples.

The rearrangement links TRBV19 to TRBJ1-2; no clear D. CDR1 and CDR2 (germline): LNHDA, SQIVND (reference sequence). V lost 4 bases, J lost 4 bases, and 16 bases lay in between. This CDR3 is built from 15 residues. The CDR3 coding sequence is TGTGCCAGTAGTAACCTCGGTTCGGGTTCCTATGGCTACACCTTC. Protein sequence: CASSNLGSGSYGYTF.

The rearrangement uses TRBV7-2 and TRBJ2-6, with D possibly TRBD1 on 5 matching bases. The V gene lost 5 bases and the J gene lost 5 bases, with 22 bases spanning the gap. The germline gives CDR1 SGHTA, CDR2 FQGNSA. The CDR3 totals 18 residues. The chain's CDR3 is CASSPGAYRGIRANVLTF. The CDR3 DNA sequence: TGTGCCAGCAGCCCCGGTGCGTATAGGGGTATAAGGGCCAACGTCCTGACTTTC.

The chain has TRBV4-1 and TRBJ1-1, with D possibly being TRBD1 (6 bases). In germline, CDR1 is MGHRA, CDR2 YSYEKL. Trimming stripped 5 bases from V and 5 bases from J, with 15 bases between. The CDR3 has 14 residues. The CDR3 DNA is TGCGCCAGCAGCGAGGGACAAAGAGGAACTGAAGCTTTCTTT. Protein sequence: CASSEGQRGTEAFF.

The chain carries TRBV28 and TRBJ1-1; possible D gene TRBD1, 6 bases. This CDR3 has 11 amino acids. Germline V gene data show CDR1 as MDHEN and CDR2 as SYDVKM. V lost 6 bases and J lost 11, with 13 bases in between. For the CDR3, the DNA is TGTGCCAGCAGACGGGACACGGGCGCTTTCTTT. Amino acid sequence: CASRRDTGAFF.

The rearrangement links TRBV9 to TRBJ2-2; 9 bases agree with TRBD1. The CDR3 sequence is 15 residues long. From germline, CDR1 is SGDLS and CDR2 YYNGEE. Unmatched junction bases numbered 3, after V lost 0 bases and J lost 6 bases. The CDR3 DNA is TGTGCCAGCAGCGTAGGGACAGGGGACGCCGGGGAGCTGTTTTTT. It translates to CASSVGTGDAGELFF. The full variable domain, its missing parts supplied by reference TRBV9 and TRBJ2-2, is DSGVTQTPKHLITATGQRVTLRCSPRSGDLSVYWYQQSLDQGLQFLIQYYNGEERAKGNILERFSAQQFPDLHSELNLSSLELGDSALYFCASSVGTGDAGELFFGEGSRLTVL.

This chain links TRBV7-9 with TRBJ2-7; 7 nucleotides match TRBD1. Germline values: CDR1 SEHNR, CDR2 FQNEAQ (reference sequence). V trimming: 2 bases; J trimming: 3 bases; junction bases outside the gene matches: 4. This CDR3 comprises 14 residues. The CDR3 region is CASSLRDRVYEQYF. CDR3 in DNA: TGTGCCAGCAGCTTACGAGACAGGGTCTACGAGCAGTACTTC.

CDR3 nucleotides: TGCAGCACCTTTACAAGCGACACTGAAGCTTTCTTT. It translates to CSTFTSDTEAFF. J is TRBJ1-1 and V is TRBV29-1; no reliable D call. In germline, CDR1 is SQVTM, CDR2 ANQGSEA. The CDR3 is made up of 12 amino acids. Trimming cost V 8 bases and J 3 bases, with 13 bases left between them.

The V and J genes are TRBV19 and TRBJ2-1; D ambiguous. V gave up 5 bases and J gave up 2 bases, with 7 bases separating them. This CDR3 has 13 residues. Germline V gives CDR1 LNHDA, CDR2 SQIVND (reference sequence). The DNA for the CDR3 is TGTGCCAGTAGTCAAGCCGCCTACAATGAGCAGTTCTTC. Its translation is CASSQAAYNEQFF.

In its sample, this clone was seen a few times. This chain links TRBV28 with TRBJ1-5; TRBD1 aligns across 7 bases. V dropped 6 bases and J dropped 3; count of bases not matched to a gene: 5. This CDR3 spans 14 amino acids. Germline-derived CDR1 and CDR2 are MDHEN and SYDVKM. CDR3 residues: CASRSQGDNQPQHF. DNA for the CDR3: TGTGCCAGCAGGTCCCAGGGGGACAATCAGCCCCAGCATTTT.

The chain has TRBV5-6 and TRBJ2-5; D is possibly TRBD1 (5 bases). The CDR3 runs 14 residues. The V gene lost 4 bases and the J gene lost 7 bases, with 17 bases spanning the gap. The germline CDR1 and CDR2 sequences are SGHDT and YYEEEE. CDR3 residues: CASSPDLERGTQYF. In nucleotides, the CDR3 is TGTGCCAGCAGCCCGGATCTAGAAAGGGGGACCCAGTACTTC.

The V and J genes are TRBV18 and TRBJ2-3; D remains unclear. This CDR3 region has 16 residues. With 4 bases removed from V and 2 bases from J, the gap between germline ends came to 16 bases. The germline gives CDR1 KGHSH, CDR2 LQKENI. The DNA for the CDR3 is TGTGCCAGCTCACTAGTCGCGGTCGATGACACAGATACGCAGTATTTT. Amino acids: CASSLVAVDDTDTQYF. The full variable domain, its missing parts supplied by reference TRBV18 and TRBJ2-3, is NAGVMQNPRHLVRRRGQEARLRCSPMKGHSHVYWYRQLPEEGLKFMVYLQKENIIDESGMPKERFSAEFPKEGPSILRIQQVVRGDSAAYFCASSLVAVDDTDTQYFGPGTRLTVL.

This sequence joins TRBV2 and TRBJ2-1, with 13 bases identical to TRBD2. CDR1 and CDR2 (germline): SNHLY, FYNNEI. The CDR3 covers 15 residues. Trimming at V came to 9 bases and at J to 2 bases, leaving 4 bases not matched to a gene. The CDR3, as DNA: TGTGCCAGTAGGACTAGCGGGAGTACCTACAATGAGCAGTTCTTC. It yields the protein CASRTSGSTYNEQFF.

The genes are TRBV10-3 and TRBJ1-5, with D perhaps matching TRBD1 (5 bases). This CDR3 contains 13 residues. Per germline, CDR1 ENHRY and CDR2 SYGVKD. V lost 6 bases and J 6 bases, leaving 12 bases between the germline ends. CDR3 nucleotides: TGTGCCATCAGGGGGGGGGAAGGTCAGCCCCAGCATTTT. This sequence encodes CAIRGGEGQPQHF.

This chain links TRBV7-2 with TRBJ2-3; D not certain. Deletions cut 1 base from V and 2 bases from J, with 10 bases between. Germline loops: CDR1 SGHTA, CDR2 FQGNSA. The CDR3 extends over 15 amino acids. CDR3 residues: CASSLDGRLTDTQYF. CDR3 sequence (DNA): TGTGCCAGCAGCTTAGATGGTCGACTCACAGATACGCAGTATTTT.

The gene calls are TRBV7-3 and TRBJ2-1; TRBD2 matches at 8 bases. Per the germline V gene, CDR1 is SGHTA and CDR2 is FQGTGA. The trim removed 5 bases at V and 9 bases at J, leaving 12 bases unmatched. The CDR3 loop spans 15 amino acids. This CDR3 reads CASSRGSGASGEQFF. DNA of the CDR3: TGTGCCAGCAGCCGCGGTAGCGGGGCCTCGGGTGAGCAGTTCTTC. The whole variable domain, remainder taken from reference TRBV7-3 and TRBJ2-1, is GAGVSQTPSNKVTEKGKYVELRCDPISGHTALYWYRQSLGQGPEFLIYFQGTGAADDSGLPNDRFFAVRPEGSVSTLKIQRTERGDSAVYLCASSRGSGASGEQFFGPGTRLTVL.

The CDR3 spells CAVPRAASNYGYTF. In DNA, the CDR3 is TGTGCCGTACCCAGGGCAGCATCTAACTATGGCTACACCTTC. V usage is TRBV5-4 and J usage is TRBJ1-2; perhaps TRBD1 as D (5 bases). CDR1 and CDR2 (germline): SGHNT, YYREEE (reference sequence). This CDR3 comprises 14 residues. With 10 bases removed from V and 0 bases from J, the gap between germline ends came to 16 bases.

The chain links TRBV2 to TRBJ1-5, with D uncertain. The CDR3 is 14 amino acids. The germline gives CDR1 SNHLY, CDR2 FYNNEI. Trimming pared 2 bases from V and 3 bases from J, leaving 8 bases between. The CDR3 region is CASSENKPNQPQHF. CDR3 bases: TGTGCCAGCAGTGAAAACAAGCCCAATCAGCCCCAGCATTTT.

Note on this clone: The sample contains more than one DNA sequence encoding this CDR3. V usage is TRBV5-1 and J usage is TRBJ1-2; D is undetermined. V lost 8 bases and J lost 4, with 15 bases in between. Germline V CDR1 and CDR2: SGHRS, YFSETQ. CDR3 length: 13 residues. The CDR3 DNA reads TGCGCCAGTAGCGTGGACGGGCTCTATGGCTACACCTTC. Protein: CASSVDGLYGYTF. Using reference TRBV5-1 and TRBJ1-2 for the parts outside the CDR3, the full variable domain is KAGVTQTPRYLIKTRGQQVTLSCSPISGHRSVSWYQQTPGQGLQFLFEYFSETQRNKGNFPGRFSGRQFSNSRSEMNVSTLELGDSALYLCASSVDGLYGYTFGSGTRLTVV.

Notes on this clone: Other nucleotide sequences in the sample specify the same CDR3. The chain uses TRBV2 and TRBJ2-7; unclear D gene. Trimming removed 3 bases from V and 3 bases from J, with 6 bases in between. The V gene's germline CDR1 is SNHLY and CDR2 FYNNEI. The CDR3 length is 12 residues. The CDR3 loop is CASSDPNYEQYF. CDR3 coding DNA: TGTGCCAGCAGTGACCCGAACTACGAGCAGTACTTC.

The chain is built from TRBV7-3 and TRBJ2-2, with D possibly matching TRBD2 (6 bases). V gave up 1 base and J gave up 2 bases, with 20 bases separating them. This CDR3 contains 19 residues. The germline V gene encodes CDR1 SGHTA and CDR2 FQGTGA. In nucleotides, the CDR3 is TGTGCCAGCAGCTTAATTTCGTCAGGAGGGCCGGCAAACACCGGGGAGCTGTTTTTT. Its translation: CASSLISSGGPANTGELFF.

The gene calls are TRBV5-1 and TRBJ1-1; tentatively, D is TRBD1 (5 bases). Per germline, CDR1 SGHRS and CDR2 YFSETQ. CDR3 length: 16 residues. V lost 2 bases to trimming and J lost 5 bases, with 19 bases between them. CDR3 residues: CASSFSSSGGKTEAFF. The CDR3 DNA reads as TGCGCCAGCAGCTTTTCGTCTTCTGGGGGTAAGACTGAAGCTTTCTTT.

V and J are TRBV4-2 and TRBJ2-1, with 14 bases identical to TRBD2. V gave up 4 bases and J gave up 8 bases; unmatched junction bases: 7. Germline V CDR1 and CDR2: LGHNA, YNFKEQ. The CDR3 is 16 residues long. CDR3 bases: TGTGCCAGCAGCCTTACGGGACTAGCGGGAGTCCATGAGCAGTTCTTC. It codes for CASSLTGLAGVHEQFF.

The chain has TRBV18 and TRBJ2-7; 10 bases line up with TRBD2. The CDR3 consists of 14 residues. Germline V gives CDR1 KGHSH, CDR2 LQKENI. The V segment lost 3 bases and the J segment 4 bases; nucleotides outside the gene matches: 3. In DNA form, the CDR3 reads TGTGCCAGCTCACCTCAGCGGGAGGGTTACGAGCAGTACTTC. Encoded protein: CASSPQREGYEQYF.

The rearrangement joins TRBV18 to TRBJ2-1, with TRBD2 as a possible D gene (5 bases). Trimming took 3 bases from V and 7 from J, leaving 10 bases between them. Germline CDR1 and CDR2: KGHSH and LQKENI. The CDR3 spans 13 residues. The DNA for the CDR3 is TGTGCCAGCTCACCCGCCCCGGGGAATGAGCAGTTCTTC. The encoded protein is CASSPAPGNEQFF.

In nucleotides, the CDR3 is TGTGCCAGCAGCTCAAACCGGGACAGGGGGGTCCGACAAGAGACCCAGTACTTC. It encodes CASSSNRDRGVRQETQYF. The chain uses TRBV7-9 and TRBJ2-5, with 11 bases aligning to TRBD1. CDR3 length equals 18 residues. Trimming removed 4 bases from V and 2 bases from J; junction bases left unmatched: 12. CDR1 and CDR2 (germline): SEHNR, FQNEAQ (reference sequence).

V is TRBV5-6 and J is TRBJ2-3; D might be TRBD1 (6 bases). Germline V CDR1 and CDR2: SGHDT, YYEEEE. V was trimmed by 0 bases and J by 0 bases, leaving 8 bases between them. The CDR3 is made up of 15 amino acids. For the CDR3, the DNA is TGTGCCAGCAGCTTGGTTCAGGGGAGCACAGATACGCAGTATTTT. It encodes CASSLVQGSTDTQYF.

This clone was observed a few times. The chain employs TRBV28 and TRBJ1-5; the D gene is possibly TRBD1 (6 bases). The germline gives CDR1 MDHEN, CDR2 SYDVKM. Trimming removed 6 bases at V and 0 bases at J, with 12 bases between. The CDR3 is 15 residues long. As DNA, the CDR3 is TGTGCCAGCAGATCAACAGGGAGTAGCAATCAGCCCCAGCATTTT. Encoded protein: CASRSTGSSNQPQHF.

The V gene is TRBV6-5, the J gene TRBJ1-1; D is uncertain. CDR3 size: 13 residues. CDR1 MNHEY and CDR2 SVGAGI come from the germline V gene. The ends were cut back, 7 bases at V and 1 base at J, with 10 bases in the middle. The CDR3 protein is CASTATRNTEAFF. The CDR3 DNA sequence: TGTGCCAGCACCGCTACACGGAACACTGAAGCTTTCTTT.